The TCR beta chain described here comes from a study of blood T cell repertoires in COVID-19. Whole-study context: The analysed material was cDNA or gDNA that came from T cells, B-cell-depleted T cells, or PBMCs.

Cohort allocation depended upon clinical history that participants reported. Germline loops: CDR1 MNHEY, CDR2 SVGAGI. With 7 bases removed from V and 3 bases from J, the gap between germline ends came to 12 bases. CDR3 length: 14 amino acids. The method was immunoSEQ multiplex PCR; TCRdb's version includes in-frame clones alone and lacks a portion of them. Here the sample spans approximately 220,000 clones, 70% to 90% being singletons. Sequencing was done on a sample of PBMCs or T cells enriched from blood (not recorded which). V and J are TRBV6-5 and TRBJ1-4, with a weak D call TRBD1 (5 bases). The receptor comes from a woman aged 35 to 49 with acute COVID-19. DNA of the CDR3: TGTGCCAGCACCGCCGGGACTTCTAATGAAAAACTGTTTTTT. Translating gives CASTAGTSNEKLFF.